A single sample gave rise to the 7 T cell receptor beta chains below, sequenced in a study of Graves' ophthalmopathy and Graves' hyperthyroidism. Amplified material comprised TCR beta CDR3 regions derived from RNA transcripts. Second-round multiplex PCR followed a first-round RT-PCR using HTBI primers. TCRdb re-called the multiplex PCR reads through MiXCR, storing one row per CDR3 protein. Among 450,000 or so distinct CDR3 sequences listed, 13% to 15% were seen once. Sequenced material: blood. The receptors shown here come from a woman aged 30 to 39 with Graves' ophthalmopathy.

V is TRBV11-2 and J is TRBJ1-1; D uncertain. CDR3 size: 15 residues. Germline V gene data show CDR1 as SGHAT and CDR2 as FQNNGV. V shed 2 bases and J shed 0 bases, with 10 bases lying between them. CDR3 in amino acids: CASSLPMRVNTEAFF. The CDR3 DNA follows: TGTGCCAGCAGCTTACCCATGAGAGTGAACACTGAAGCTTTCTTT.

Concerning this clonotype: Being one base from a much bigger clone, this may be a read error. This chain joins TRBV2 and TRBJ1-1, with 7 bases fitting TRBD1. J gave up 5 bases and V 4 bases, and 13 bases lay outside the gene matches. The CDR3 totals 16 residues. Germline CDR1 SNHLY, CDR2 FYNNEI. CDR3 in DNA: TGTGCCAGCAGTGTTGAGTCAGGGACAGCGAGGACTGAAGCTTTCTTT. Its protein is CASSVESGTARTEAFF.

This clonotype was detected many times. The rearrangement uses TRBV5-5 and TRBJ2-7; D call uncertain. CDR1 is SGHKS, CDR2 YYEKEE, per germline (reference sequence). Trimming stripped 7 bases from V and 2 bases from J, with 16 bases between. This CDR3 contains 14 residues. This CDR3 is CASDLSPETYEQYF. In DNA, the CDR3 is TGTGCCAGCGATCTCAGCCCCGAAACCTACGAGCAGTACTTC.

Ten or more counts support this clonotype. CDR3 bases: TGTGCCTGGACCCGGGACAGGGGGTCCTACGAGCAGTACTTC. Protein sequence: CAWTRDRGSYEQYF. The gene calls are TRBV30 and TRBJ2-7; TRBD1 matches at 11 bases. The CDR3 totals 14 residues. Germline V gives CDR1 GTSNPN, CDR2 SVGIG (reference sequence). J was trimmed by 1 base and V by 4 bases; bases with no gene match: 3. Filled out from reference TRBV30 and TRBJ2-7, the complete variable domain reads SQTIHQWPATLVQPVGSPLSLECTVEGTSNPNLYWYRQAAGRGLQLLFYSVGIGQISSEVPQNLSASRPQDRQFILSSKKLLLSDSGFYLCAWTRDRGSYEQYFGPGTRLTVT.

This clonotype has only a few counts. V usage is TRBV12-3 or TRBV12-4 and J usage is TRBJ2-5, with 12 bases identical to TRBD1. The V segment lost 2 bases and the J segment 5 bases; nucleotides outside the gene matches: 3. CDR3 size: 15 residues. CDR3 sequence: CASSLPGQGAETQYF. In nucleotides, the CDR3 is TGTGCCAGCAGTTTACCGGGACAGGGGGCTGAGACCCAGTACTTC.

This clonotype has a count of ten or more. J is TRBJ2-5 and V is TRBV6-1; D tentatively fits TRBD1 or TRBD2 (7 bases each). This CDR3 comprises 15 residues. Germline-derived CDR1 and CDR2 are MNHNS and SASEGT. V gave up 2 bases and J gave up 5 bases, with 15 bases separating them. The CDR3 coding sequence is TGTGCCAGCAGTGAATCGGGGGAGGGGGCTGAGACCCAGTACTTC. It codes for CASSESGEGAETQYF.

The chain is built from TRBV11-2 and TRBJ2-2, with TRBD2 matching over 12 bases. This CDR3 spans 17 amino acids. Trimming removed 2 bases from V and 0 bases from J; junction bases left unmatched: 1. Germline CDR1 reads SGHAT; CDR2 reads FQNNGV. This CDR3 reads CASSLTSGGTNTGELFF. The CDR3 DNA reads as TGTGCCAGCAGCTTAACTAGCGGGGGGACGAACACCGGGGAGCTGTTTTTT. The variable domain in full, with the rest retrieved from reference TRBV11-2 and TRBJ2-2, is EAGVAQSPRYKIIEKRQSVAFWCNPISGHATLYWYQQILGQGPKLLIQFQNNGVVDDSQLPKDRFSAERLKGVDSTLKIQPAKLEDSAVYLCASSLTSGGTNTGELFFGEGSRLTVL.